This TCR beta chain emerged from a study of blood T cells in healthy people across ages. This clonotype was seen at least ten times. Its specificity is not known. The V end was cut by 5 bases, the J end by 7 bases, with 10 bases between. This CDR3 spans 12 amino acids. Germline V gene sequence: CDR1 LGHDT, CDR2 YNNKEL (reference sequence). Alongside a J-beta primer mix, a sample-barcoded 5' primer served in a second PCR lasting about 7 to 11 cycles. TCRdb used MiXCR to reprocess the 5' RACE reads, holding one entry per CDR3 protein. The repertoire holds about 650,000 distinct CDR3 sequences, with around 32% as singletons. Notes on the study in general: Changes seen in expanded clonotypes were possibly confounded by donor CMV status left unknown.

Extraction yielded at least 6 micrograms of total RNA per sample. This chain uses TRBV3-1 with TRBJ2-3; no clear D gene. The clonotype comes from a woman aged 80 or older in good health. Sequenced sample: blood. The CDR3 here is CASSGDGNTQYF. The CDR3 DNA reads as TGTGCCAGCAGCGGGGATGGGAATACGCAGTATTTT.